The present entry profiles one T cell receptor beta chain with its context. Its specificity is not known. The data originate from a study of T cells after yellow fever vaccination. Study-level findings and limits: A weaker but faster secondary response was observed, peaking on day 5 versus 15.

This CDR3 spans 15 amino acids. Looked up from germline, CDR1 is SGHTA and CDR2 is FQGTGA. The ends lost 5 bases at V and 12 bases at J; junction bases unmatched: 15. For TCR, cDNA came from 5'RACE template switching, which added a universal primer site and UMIs. TCRdb re-analysed the 5' RACE reads in MiXCR, keeping a single row per CDR3 protein. The table shows approximately 300,000 distinct CDR3 sequences, with roughly 7% occurring only once. The V call is TRBV7-3, the J call TRBJ2-1, with 8 bases that match TRBD2. The sequence came from a man aged 18 to 29 who received the YFV17D yellow fever vaccine. Sequenced material: PBMCs, taken roughly 45 days after the first yellow fever vaccination. The CDR3 DNA sequence: TGTGCCAGCAGCCCACGGGGTACGGGGGGGTCTCTGCAGTTCTTC. The encoded protein is CASSPRGTGGSLQFF.